A single sample gave rise to the 4 T cell receptor beta chains below, sequenced in a study of T-cell reconstitution after alpha-beta-depleted transplantation in children. A TCRbeta library incorporating unique molecular identifiers was prepared. TCRdb re-called the PCR reads through MiXCR, storing one row per CDR3 protein. The sample yields more than 550,000 distinct CDR3 sequences, roughly a tenth seen once. The material was PBMCs from the stem cell graft donor, obtained from the stem cell graft. The receptors shown here come from a human donor who donated a stem cell graft to a child with acute myeloid leukemia.

This clonotype appeared many times. The CDR3 bases are TGTGCCAGCAGTTGGCACAGAGAACTAGCCAAAAACATTCAGTACTTC. This sequence encodes CASSWHRELAKNIQYF. The gene calls are TRBV27 and TRBJ2-4; D is uncertain. Trimming took off 4 bases at V and 0 bases at J, with 13 bases between the two ends. The CDR3 extends over 16 amino acids. Germline CDR1 reads MNHEY; CDR2 reads SMNVEV (reference sequence).

This clonotype was seen repeatedly, ten times or more. A read error may account for a junction end that differs from germline. V gene TRBV7-7 combines with J gene TRBJ2-1, with D tentatively TRBD1 (6 bases). Germline lookup yields CDR1 SSHAT and CDR2 FNYEAQ (reference sequence). This CDR3 comprises 19 residues. The CDR3 spells CASSLFLKMGAGVSNEQFF. CDR3 bases: TGTGCTAGCAGCTTATTTCTGAAAATGGGGGCCGGCGTTAGCAATGAGCAGTTCTTC.

The gene calls are TRBV9 and TRBJ2-2, with 11 nucleotides matching TRBD2. Germline V gene lookup returns CDR1 SGDLS and CDR2 YYNGEE. V was clipped by 1 base and J by 4 bases; unmatched bases: 9. CDR3 length: 18 amino acids. The CDR3 sequence is CASSVKGGTSGATGELFF. The CDR3 nucleotides read TGTGCCAGCAGCGTAAAGGGCGGGACTAGCGGAGCCACCGGGGAGCTGTTTTTT.

This clonotype was picked up many times. The CDR3 region has the DNA TGCAGTGCCCAACTAGCGGGAGGCGGGGAGCAGTACTTC. It codes for CSAQLAGGGEQYF. The chain recombines TRBV20-1 with TRBJ2-7, with 12 nucleotides matching TRBD2. The CDR3 consists of 13 residues. Germline loops: CDR1 DFQATT, CDR2 SNEGSKA (reference sequence). The junction had 7 bases not matched to a gene; V was cut back by 6 bases and J by 7 bases.